The T cell receptor beta chain described here comes from a study of T cell responses to AZD1222 COVID-19 vaccine. Profiled with immunoSEQ multiplex PCR; TCRdb holds only in-frame clones, not every one. Found here are approximately 89,000 clones, about 92% of them singletons; the top ten hold approximately 5.2%. Germline lookup yields CDR1 MNHEY and CDR2 SMNVEV (reference sequence). The CDR3 consists of 15 residues. Trimming removed 4 bases from V and 7 bases from J, with 17 bases in between. The J gene is TRBJ2-1, the V gene TRBV27; D not resolved. The input for sequencing was peripheral blood, taken on day 0 of AZD1222 vaccination. The source is an adult in good health. The CDR3 DNA follows: TGTGCCAGCAGTTCCTTTATCGAAATTGGGAATGAGCAGTTCTTC. Protein product: CASSSFIEIGNEQFF.